The sequence of this TCR beta chain was determined in a study of regulatory T cells in long-lasting Graves disease. Time point indicated: newly diagnosed GD, antithyroid drugs for less than 3 months. PBMCs were the source of the RNA used for TCR sequencing. For TCR beta, libraries came from iRepertoire HTBI primers and Arm-PCR of CDR3 regions. From the multiplex PCR reads, TCRdb called clonotypes with MiXCR, one entry per CDR3 protein. The repertoire holds about 470,000 distinct CDR3 sequences, with 14% to 15% as singletons. On this clonotype: This may stem from a read error, because a much larger clone lies one nucleotide away.

These data are also associated with another study on T cells in Graves' hyperthyroidism and ophthalmopathy. That work contributes: Diagnostic assessment was based on clinical symptoms, serum thyroxine and TRAb, thyroid ultrasound and orbital computed tomography. The HTBI primer set drove a first-round RT-PCR of the TCR CDR3.

The source was peripheral blood mononuclear cells (PBMCs), collected at new diagnosis, from a patient treated with antithyroid drugs. The receptor was derived from a woman aged 30 to 39 with Graves disease.

CDR3 residues: CAGSVQGTNTEAFF. CDR3 nucleotide sequence: TGTGCCGGCTCAGTCCAAGGAACGAACACTGAAGCTTTCTTT. The genes are TRBV18 and TRBJ1-1; unclear D gene. CDR3 length: 14 residues. Germline assignment: CDR1 KGHSH and CDR2 LQKENI.